This T cell receptor (beta chain) was recorded in a study of T cell changes during pregnancy in multiple sclerosis. Some clones are missing from TCRdb's copy, which holds only in-frame ones; the method was immunoSEQ multiplex PCR. The sample carries tens of thousands of clones, almost 90% recorded once. V was pared by 6 bases and J by 7 bases, with 10 bases of the junction left unmatched. This CDR3 has 15 residues. The V gene's germline CDR1 is LNHDA and CDR2 SQIVND (reference sequence). The sequencing used peripheral blood, collected after pregnancy. The V gene is TRBV19, the J gene TRBJ2-7; 12 nucleotides agree with TRBD1. This receptor was identified in a female donor in good health, enrolled as a control in a pregnancy study. The CDR3 spells CASSSMGQGAGEQYF. In nucleotides, the CDR3 is TGTGCCAGTAGCAGTATGGGACAGGGGGCGGGTGAGCAGTACTTC.